Described below is a single T cell receptor beta chain sequence and its context. The sample belongs to a study of blood T cell repertoires in COVID-19. Measured with immunoSEQ multiplex PCR; TCRdb has only the in-frame clones, and not every one. The repertoire holds around 190,000 clones, with roughly 80% as singletons. V was shortened by 1 base and J by 7 bases, with 13 bases between the two germline ends. CDR3 length equals 15 residues. Germline V CDR1 and CDR2: KGHDR, SFDVKD. The V and J genes are TRBV24-1 and TRBJ2-1, with D tentatively TRBD1 (5 bases). This sequence was found in a woman aged 50 to 65 with acute or convalescent COVID-19. The sequencing input was peripheral blood. The CDR3 is CATSDLGGAENEQFF. The CDR3 DNA is TGTGCCACCAGTGATTTAGGTGGGGCTGAAAATGAGCAGTTCTTC.